The rows below give T cell receptor beta chains drawn from one sample of a study of blood T cell repertoires in COVID-19. Generated by immunoSEQ multiplex PCR, the TCRdb table keeps only in-frame clones and is missing some. Here the sample spans 150,000 to 200,000 clones, around 90% being singletons. The material sequenced was peripheral blood. The receptors originated from a human donor in a cohort sampled during active COVID-19. CDR3s include the opening cysteine and the closing phenylalanine or tryptophan. The D gene is left open where the match is weak. Clone size is not always given. Where it is, it says once, few, many or a class for expanded clones.

v_call,clone_size,j_call,d_call,cdr3_nt,cdr3_aa
TRBV28,NA,TRBJ2-7,TRBD2,TGTGCCAGCAGTCCTAGCGGGAGGGGGCACTACGAGCAGTACTTC,CASSPSGRGHYEQYF
TRBV12-2,NA,TRBJ1-2,NA,TGTGCAAGTCGCTTAGTCAGTCGGGACAGGGCAACCCGGGGCTACACCTTC,CASRLVSRDRATRGYTF
TRBV5-1,NA,TRBJ2-7,TRBD2,TGCGCCAGCAGCTTAGCCGGGACTAGCGGGACGATGAAGCAGTACTTC,CASSLAGTSGTMKQYF
TRBV10-3,once,TRBJ2-7,TRBD1,TGTGCCATCAGTGTCTCCGGGACAGGGACTTACGAGCAGTACTTC,CAISVSGTGTYEQYF
TRBV28,NA,TRBJ2-7,TRBD2,TGTGCCAGCAGAATTGGGACTAGCGACTCCTACGAGCAGTACTTC,CASRIGTSDSYEQYF
TRBV28,NA,TRBJ1-4,NA,TGTGCCAGCAGGTGGGCAGACGAAGCAACTAATGAAAAACTGTTTTTT,CASRWADEATNEKLFF
TRBV3-1/TRBV3-2,NA,TRBJ2-1,TRBD2,TGTGCCAGCAGTACCGGACTAGCGGGGGTCGGACCCTCCTACAATGAGCAGTTCTTC,CASSTGLAGVGPSYNEQFF
TRBV3-1/TRBV3-2,NA,TRBJ2-7,NA,TGTGCCAGCAGCCGGGGCCCGCCCGGGGGTTTTTCCTACGAGCAGTACTTC,CASSRGPPGGFSYEQYF
TRBV29-1,NA,TRBJ1-1,NA,TGCAGCGCCTTACCCTCTGGAGTCCGCGAAGCTTTCTTT,CSALPSGVREAFF
TRBV9,NA,TRBJ2-1,NA,TGTGCCAGCAGCGCAGGGGGGAGAGGCGATGAGCAGTTCTTC,CASSAGGRGDEQFF
TRBV5-1,NA,TRBJ2-7,TRBD1,TGCGCCAGCAGCTTAGACAGGGTCCACGAGCAGTACTTC,CASSLDRVHEQYF
TRBV28,NA,TRBJ1-6,NA,TGTGCCAGCAGTTCACCCCAGGGTCCCTATAATTCACCCCTCCACTTT,CASSSPQGPYNSPLHF
TRBV28,NA,TRBJ2-7,NA,TGTGCCAGCAGTTCGCAGGGGAACTCCTACGAGCAGTACTTC,CASSSQGNSYEQYF
TRBV18,NA,TRBJ2-1,NA,TGTGCCAGCTCACTTGGACTTTCTGGGGATGAGCAGTTCTTC,CASSLGLSGDEQFF
TRBV30,few,TRBJ2-2,TRBD1,TGTGCCTGGAGTGTAAGCAGGGGGACCGGGGAGCTGTTTTTT,CAWSVSRGTGELFF
TRBV11-3,NA,TRBJ2-5,NA,TGTGCCAGCAGCCCTCGGGCAGGGGCAGACCAAGAGACCCAGTACTTC,CASSPRAGADQETQYF
TRBV2,once,TRBJ2-7,TRBD2,TGTGCCAGCACGGGACTAGCGGGAGGGGGATTC,CASTGLAGGGF
TRBV5-5,NA,TRBJ2-7,TRBD1,TGTGCCAGCAGCTGGACAGGGGACGAGCAGTACTTC,CASSWTGDEQYF
TRBV7-8,NA,TRBJ1-5,NA,TGTGCCAGCAGCTTAAACTTACTTAGCAATCAGCCCCAGCATTTT,CASSLNLLSNQPQHF
TRBV9,NA,TRBJ1-2,NA,TGTGCCAGCAGCGTAGACTTCTATGGCTACACCTTC,CASSVDFYGYTF
TRBV7-3,NA,TRBJ2-5,TRBD1,TGTGCCAGCAGCTCAGGGGGTACGGGGTTTGAGACCCAGTACTTC,CASSSGGTGFETQYF
TRBV9,NA,TRBJ1-5,TRBD1,TGTGCCAGCAGCGTGGGAACAGGGGTTGGGCAGCCCCAGCATTTT,CASSVGTGVGQPQHF
TRBV13,NA,TRBJ2-3,TRBD1,TGTGCCAGCAGCACATGGACAGGGGGCACAGATACGCAGTATTTT,CASSTWTGGTDTQYF
TRBV7-8,NA,TRBJ1-4,TRBD1,TGTGCCAGCAGCCGAGATGTGACAGGGACAAATGAAAAACTGTTTTTT,CASSRDVTGTNEKLFF
TRBV30,NA,TRBJ1-2,TRBD1,TGTGCCTGGAGTGTACCCCCAACAGGGGGCAATGGCTACACCTTC,CAWSVPPTGGNGYTF
TRBV11-3,NA,TRBJ2-3,TRBD1,TGTGCCAGCAGCTTTCAGGGGGCAGATACGCAGTATTTT,CASSFQGADTQYF
TRBV11-2,NA,TRBJ1-1,NA,TGTGCCAGCAGCTTAGATCACAGGACGAACACTGAAGCTTTCTTT,CASSLDHRTNTEAFF
TRBV7-8,NA,TRBJ2-2,NA,TGTGCCAGCCCTGGGGGCCGCACCGGGGAGCTGTTTTTT,CASPGGRTGELFF
TRBV5-1,once,TRBJ1-1,NA,TGCGCCAGCAGCGCGGGACGAGTCCTGAACACTGAAGCTTTCTTT,CASSAGRVLNTEAFF
TRBV27,NA,TRBJ2-7,NA,TGTGCCAGCAGACAACAGGGTGGGACCTACGAGCAGTACTTC,CASRQQGGTYEQYF
TRBV6-5,NA,TRBJ1-3,NA,TGTGCCAGCTCAGGGATTGGAAACACCATATATTTT,CASSGIGNTIYF
TRBV18,NA,TRBJ1-1,NA,TGTGCCAGCCGGTCGGGGACTGAAGCTTTCTTT,CASRSGTEAFF
TRBV4-1,NA,TRBJ2-7,TRBD1,TGCGCCAGCAGCGGCCACGTCACAGGGGTCGCAATCTACGAGCAGTACTTC,CASSGHVTGVAIYEQYF
TRBV5-4,NA,TRBJ2-7,NA,TGTGCCAGCAGCTTACGGGGGATCTCCTACGAGCAGTACTTC,CASSLRGISYEQYF
TRBV7-2,NA,TRBJ2-5,TRBD2,TGTGCCAGCAGCTTAGAACTAGCGGGAGAGACCCAGTACTTC,CASSLELAGETQYF
TRBV5-4,NA,TRBJ2-7,TRBD2,TGTGCCAGCAGTTTGCGGACTAGCGGTTTCTACGAGCAGTACTTC,CASSLRTSGFYEQYF
TRBV11-2,NA,TRBJ2-7,TRBD1,TGTGCCAGCAGCTCCGGGACAGCCTCCTACGAGCAGTACTTC,CASSSGTASYEQYF
TRBV4-1,NA,TRBJ2-7,TRBD1,TGCGCCAGCAGCCCAGGCATTGGGGGACAGGGTACCTACGAGCAGTACTTC,CASSPGIGGQGTYEQYF
TRBV18,NA,TRBJ1-6,NA,TGTGCCAGCTCACCAGACAGTAATTCACCCCTCCACTTT,CASSPDSNSPLHF
TRBV11-2,NA,TRBJ2-2,TRBD2,TGTGCCAGCAGCTTCGCCCTAGCGGGTAACACCGGGGAGCTGTTTTTT,CASSFALAGNTGELFF